A selection of T cell receptor beta chains follows, all from one sample in a study of blood T cell repertoires in COVID-19. Sequenced by immunoSEQ multiplex PCR; TCRdb stores in-frame clones only, minus some. The data hold fewer than 75,000 clones, with about nine tenths observed a single time. The sequencing sample was made of peripheral blood. The receptors derive from a man aged 60-69 years with acute or convalescent COVID-19. Both conserved end residues are part of each CDR3. Each record gives: V gene, J gene, D gene, clone size, CDR3 protein, CDR3 DNA. D genes are given only for firm matches. The size of a clone is reported for some rows only, either as once, few or many, or as a class for expanded clones.

TRBV6-5	TRBJ1-4	TRBD1	.	CASWTGANEKLFF	TGTGCCAGTTGGACAGGAGCTAATGAAAAACTGTTTTTT
TRBV7-9	TRBJ1-3	.	.	CASSFTGRQGSGNTIYF	TGTGCCAGCAGCTTTACTGGCCGTCAGGGCAGTGGAAACACCATATATTTT
TRBV27	TRBJ1-6	.	once	CASTREGLDSPLHF	TGTGCCAGCACCCGGGAAGGGTTGGATTCACCCCTCCACTTT
TRBV7-9	TRBJ2-1	.	.	CASSSRADLYNEQFF	TGTGCCAGCAGCTCGCGGGCGGATCTATACAATGAGCAGTTCTTC
TRBV5-1	TRBJ2-1	TRBD2	few	CASRSLAGESYNEQFF	TGCGCCAGCAGGTCACTAGCGGGGGAATCCTACAATGAGCAGTTCTTC
TRBV4-1	TRBJ2-7	TRBD1	.	CASSQEIQGDEQYF	TGCGCCAGCAGCCAAGAGATACAGGGGGACGAGCAGTACTTC
TRBV5-4	TRBJ2-7	TRBD1	.	CASSPGQGYYEQYF	TGTGCCAGCAGCCCGGGACAGGGCTATTACGAGCAGTACTTC
TRBV9	TRBJ1-2	.	.	CASGGNGYTF	TGTGCCAGCGGGGGGAATGGCTACACCTTC
TRBV5-4	TRBJ1-1	.	.	CASSPNRRLNTEAFF	TGTGCCAGCAGCCCGAACAGGAGACTGAACACTGAAGCTTTCTTT
TRBV25-1	TRBJ2-1	.	.	CASTQRGRQVNNEQFF	TGTGCCAGCACCCAACGCGGGCGACAGGTAAACAATGAGCAGTTCTTC
TRBV5-1	TRBJ1-1	.	.	CASSSAPRGNTEAFF	TGCGCCAGCAGCTCCGCTCCTCGGGGGAACACTGAAGCTTTCTTT
TRBV5-5	TRBJ2-3	.	.	CASSRDTHPATDTQYF	TGTGCCAGCAGCCGGGACACCCACCCGGCGACAGATACGCAGTATTTT
TRBV6-5	TRBJ2-3	.	.	CASSRDRSVTDTQYF	TGTGCCAGCAGTCGCGACAGATCGGTCACAGATACGCAGTATTTT
TRBV11-3	TRBJ2-7	.	.	CASSRYRAYEQYF	TGTGCCAGCAGCAGATACAGGGCCTACGAGCAGTACTTC
TRBV5-6	TRBJ1-3	.	.	CASSLGVGNTIYF	TGTGCCAGCAGCCTGGGCGTCGGAAACACCATATATTTT
TRBV6-5	TRBJ1-6	TRBD1	.	CASSQDRGYSPLHF	TGTGCCAGCAGTCAGGACAGGGGGTACTCACCCCTCCACTTT
TRBV6-5	TRBJ1-5	TRBD1	.	CASSPYGQVNQPQHF	TGTGCCAGCAGTCCATATGGACAGGTCAATCAGCCCCAGCATTTT
TRBV5-1	TRBJ1-6	TRBD1	.	CASSLGTGGTPLHF	TGCGCCAGCAGCTTAGGGACAGGGGGAACACCCCTCCACTTT
TRBV2	TRBJ2-2	.	.	CASRGRLNTGELFF	TGTGCCAGCAGGGGCAGGCTGAACACCGGGGAGCTGTTTTTT
TRBV24-1	TRBJ1-2	TRBD1	.	CATSDRTGQNYGYTF	TGTGCCACCAGTGACCGGACAGGACAGAACTATGGCTACACCTTC
TRBV13	TRBJ2-7	TRBD1	.	CASSGQGAREQYF	TGTGCCAGCAGCGGCCAGGGGGCGAGGGAGCAGTACTTC
TRBV7-9	TRBJ1-6	.	.	CASSSSTEDHNSPLHF	TGTGCCAGCAGCTCGTCCACGGAGGACCATAATTCACCCCTCCACTTT
TRBV7-6	TRBJ2-1	.	.	CASSLARRSGEQFF	TGTGCCAGCAGCTTAGCGAGGAGGTCGGGTGAGCAGTTCTTC
TRBV6-5	TRBJ2-7	TRBD1	once	CASSFRTGGLYEQYF	TGTGCCAGCAGTTTCCGGACAGGGGGATTGTACGAGCAGTACTTC
TRBV7-9	TRBJ2-3	.	once	CASSLGGPPDTQYF	TGTGCCAGCAGCTTAGGAGGCCCCCCAGATACGCAGTATTTT
TRBV25-1	TRBJ1-2	TRBD1	few	CASSRDRGSYGYTF	TGTGCCAGCAGTAGAGACAGGGGGAGTTATGGCTACACCTTC
TRBV12-3/TRBV12-4	TRBJ1-2	TRBD1	.	CASSFLDRAGYTF	TGTGCCAGCAGTTTCCTTGACAGGGCTGGCTACACCTTC
TRBV6-1	TRBJ2-1	.	.	CASSEQWQVGNEQFF	TGTGCCAGCAGTGAACAATGGCAGGTAGGCAATGAGCAGTTCTTC
TRBV4-1	TRBJ1-5	TRBD1	.	CASSQGTGAGQPQHF	TGCGCCAGCAGCCAGGGGACAGGGGCTGGTCAGCCCCAGCATTTT
TRBV3-1/TRBV3-2	TRBJ2-1	TRBD1	.	CASSSDREQFF	TGTGCCAGCAGTTCCGACAGGGAACAGTTCTTC
TRBV7-2	TRBJ2-7	.	.	CASSLVSEQYF	TGTGCCAGCAGCTTAGTCAGTGAGCAGTACTTC
TRBV29-1	TRBJ1-1	TRBD1	.	CSVPGLDRGGMKGDAEAFF	TGCAGCGTTCCGGGGCTAGACAGGGGGGGAATGAAGGGCGACGCTGAAGCTTTCTTT
TRBV24-1	TRBJ1-3	.	.	CATSDPPGGTIYF	TGTGCCACCAGTGACCCTCCCGGGGGCACCATATATTTT
TRBV15	TRBJ1-3	.	.	CATCNDSAISGNTIYF	TGTGCCACCTGTAACGACAGTGCGATCTCTGGAAACACCATATATTTT
TRBV7-8	TRBJ1-2	.	.	CASSPVFTIYGYTF	TGTGCCAGCAGCCCGGTATTTACTATCTATGGCTACACCTTC
TRBV7-8	TRBJ1-2	TRBD1	.	CASSSGQGGNYGYTF	TGTGCCAGCAGCTCTGGACAGGGAGGAAACTATGGCTACACCTTC
TRBV6-1	TRBJ1-1	.	.	CASSEEGGAFF	TGTGCCAGCAGTGAAGAAGGCGGGGCTTTCTTT
TRBV5-1	TRBJ2-7	.	once	CASSLEGSYEQYF	TGCGCCAGCAGCTTGGAGGGGTCCTACGAGCAGTACTTC
TRBV10-3	TRBJ2-2	.	.	CAIRGGESTGELFF	TGTGCCATCAGAGGCGGGGAGAGCACCGGGGAGCTGTTTTTT
TRBV7-2	TRBJ2-5	TRBD2	.	CASSDLRIAGGGASETQYF	TGTGCCAGCAGCGACCTTAGGATAGCGGGGGGCGGTGCTTCGGAGACCCAGTACTTC
TRBV11-2	TRBJ1-4	TRBD1	.	CASSLGTGNEKLFF	TGTGCCAGCAGCTTAGGGACAGGGAATGAAAAACTGTTTTTT